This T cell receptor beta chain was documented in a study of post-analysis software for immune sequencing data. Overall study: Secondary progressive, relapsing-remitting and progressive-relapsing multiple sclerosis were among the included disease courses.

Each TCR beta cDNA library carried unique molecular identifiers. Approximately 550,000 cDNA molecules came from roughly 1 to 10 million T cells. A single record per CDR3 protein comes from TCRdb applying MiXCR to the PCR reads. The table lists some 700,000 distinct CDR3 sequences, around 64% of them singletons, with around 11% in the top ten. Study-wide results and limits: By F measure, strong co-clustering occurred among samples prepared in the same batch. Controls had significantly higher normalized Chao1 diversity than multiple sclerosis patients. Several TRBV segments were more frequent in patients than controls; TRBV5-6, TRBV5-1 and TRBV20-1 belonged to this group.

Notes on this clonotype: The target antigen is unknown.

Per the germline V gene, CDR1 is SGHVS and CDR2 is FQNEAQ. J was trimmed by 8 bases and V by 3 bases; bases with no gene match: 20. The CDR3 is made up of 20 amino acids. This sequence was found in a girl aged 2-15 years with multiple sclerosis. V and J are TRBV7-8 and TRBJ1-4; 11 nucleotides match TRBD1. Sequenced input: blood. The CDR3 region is CASSFGQGASLNRLGEKLFF. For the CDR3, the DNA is TGTGCCAGCAGCTTTGGACAGGGGGCGTCTTTAAACCGTCTTGGGGAAAAACTGTTTTTT.